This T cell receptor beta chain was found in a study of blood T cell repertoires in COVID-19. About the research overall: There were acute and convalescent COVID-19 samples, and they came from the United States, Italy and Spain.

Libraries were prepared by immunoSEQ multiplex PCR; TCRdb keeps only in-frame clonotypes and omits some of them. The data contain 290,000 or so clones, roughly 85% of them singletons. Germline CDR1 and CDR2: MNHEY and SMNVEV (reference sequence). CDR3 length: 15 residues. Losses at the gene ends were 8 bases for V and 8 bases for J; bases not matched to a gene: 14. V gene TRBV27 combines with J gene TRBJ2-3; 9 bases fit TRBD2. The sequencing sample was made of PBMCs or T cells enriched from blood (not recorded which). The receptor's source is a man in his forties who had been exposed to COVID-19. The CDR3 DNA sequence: TGTGCCAGCTCCCTGTCGCTAGCGGGAAAGCGTACGCAGTATTTT. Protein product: CASSLSLAGKRTQYF.